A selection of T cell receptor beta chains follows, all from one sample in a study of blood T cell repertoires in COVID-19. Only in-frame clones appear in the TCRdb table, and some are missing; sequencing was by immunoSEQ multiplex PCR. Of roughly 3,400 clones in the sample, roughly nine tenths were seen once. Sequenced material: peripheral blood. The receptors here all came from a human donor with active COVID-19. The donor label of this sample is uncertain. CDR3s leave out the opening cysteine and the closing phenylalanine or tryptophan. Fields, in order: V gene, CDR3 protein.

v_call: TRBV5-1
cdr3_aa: ASSFGTGGNGYT

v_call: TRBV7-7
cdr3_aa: ASSPTSGGQETQY

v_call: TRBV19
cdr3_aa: ASSITGSDADTQY

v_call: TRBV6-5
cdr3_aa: ASSRTSGRYDEQF

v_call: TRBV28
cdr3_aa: ASSPSGTGLDYGYT

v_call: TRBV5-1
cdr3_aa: ASSFGRVDSGNTIY

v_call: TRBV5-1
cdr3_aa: ASSLVFGQNYGYT

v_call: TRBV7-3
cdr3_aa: ASSLDGSTEAF

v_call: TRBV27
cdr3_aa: ASRGLAGGSDTQY

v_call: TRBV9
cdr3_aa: ASSVDPGTGVGKLF

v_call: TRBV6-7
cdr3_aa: ASSYRRVHNEQF

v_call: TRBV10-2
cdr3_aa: ASRAPGLAGARNEQY

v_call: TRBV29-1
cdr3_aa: SVRLLTPSNEQF

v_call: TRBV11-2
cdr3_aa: ASSLGLAGDNEQF

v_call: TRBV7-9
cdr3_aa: ASSTRGPEKLF

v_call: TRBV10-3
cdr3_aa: AISGTSGKTDTQY

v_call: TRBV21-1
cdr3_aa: ASSKDRRGAYEQY

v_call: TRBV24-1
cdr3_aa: ATSVGQGGATNEKLF

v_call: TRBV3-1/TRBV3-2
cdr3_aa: ASSQGGRWGPETQY

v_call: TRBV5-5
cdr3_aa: ASSTTGYPPYEQY

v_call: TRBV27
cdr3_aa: ASSPAGGNYGYT

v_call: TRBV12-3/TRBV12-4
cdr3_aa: ASSLRREGEQF

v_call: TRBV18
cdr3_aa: ASSPRDNYEQY

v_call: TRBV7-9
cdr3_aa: ASSSQAGGTEAF

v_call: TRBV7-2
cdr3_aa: ASSLGDGQYVAKNIQY

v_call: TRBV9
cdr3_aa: ASSPRSRVSYEQY

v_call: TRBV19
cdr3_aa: ASSMREIHQPQH

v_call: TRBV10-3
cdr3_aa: AISEPPGPLALRSNEQF

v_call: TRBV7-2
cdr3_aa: ASSLALSLSYEQY

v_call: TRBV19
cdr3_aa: ASSIGPRGTNEKLF

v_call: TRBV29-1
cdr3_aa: SGRTQENYGYT

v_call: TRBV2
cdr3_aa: ASSENRDGYT

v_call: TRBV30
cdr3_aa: AWSVRSRSSGNTIY

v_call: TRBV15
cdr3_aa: ATSRERPGQYYEQY

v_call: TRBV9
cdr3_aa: ASSVGTVGLADYEQY

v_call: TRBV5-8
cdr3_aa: ASSLGGASYNEQF